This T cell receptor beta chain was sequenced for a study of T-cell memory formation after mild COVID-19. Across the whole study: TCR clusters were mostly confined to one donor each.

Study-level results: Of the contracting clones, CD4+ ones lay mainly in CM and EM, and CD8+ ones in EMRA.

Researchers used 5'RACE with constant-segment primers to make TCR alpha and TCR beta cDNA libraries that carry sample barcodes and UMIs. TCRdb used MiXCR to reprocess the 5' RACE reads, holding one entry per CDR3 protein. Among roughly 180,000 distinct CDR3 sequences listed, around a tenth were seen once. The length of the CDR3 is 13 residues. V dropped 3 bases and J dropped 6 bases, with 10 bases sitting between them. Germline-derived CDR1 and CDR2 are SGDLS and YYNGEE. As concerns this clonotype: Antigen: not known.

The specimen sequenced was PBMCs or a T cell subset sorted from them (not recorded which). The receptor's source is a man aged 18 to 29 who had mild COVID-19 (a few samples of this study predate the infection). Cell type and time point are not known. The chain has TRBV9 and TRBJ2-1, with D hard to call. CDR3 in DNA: TGTGCCAGCAGCGATCGACAACGCAATGAGCAGTTCTTC. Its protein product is CASSDRQRNEQFF. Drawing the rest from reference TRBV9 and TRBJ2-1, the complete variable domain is DSGVTQTPKHLITATGQRVTLRCSPRSGDLSVYWYQQSLDQGLQFLIQYYNGEERAKGNILERFSAQQFPDLHSELNLSSLELGDSALYFCASSDRQRNEQFFGPGTRLTVL.